The 14 T cell receptor beta chains presented below share a single source sample, sequenced in a study of blood T cell repertoires in COVID-19. Sequencing used immunoSEQ multiplex PCR; TCRdb keeps in-frame clones, though not all of them. The sample holds more than 95,000 clones; over 80% are singletons and the top ten take more than 15%. The sequenced sample consisted of peripheral blood. These receptors all stem from an elderly man with acute or convalescent COVID-19.

This clone has only one observation. V usage is TRBV3-1 (or the pseudogene TRBV3-2) and J usage is TRBJ2-4; 7 bases agree with TRBD2. The CDR3 runs 18 residues. After removal of 0 bases from V and 1 base from J, the junction contained 9 bases not matched to a gene. CDR1 is LGHDT and CDR2 is YNNKEL in the germline V gene (reference sequence). The CDR3 DNA follows: TGTGCCAGCAGCCAAGATCGGGGAGGGGATGCGGCCAAAAACATTCAGTACTTC. Its translation is CASSQDRGGDAAKNIQYF.

This rearrangement joins TRBV28 to TRBJ1-5; a possible D gene is TRBD1 (6 bases). V was cut by 3 bases and J by 6 bases, with 15 bases left in between. This CDR3 contains 15 residues. CDR1 MDHEN and CDR2 SYDVKM come from the germline V gene. In DNA form, the CDR3 reads TGTGCCAGCAGTTTTGGCGGAACAGGGCGTCAGCCCCAGCATTTT. Translated, it gives CASSFGGTGRQPQHF.

The genes are TRBV27 and TRBJ2-7; D is perhaps TRBD2 (5 bases). V gave up 6 bases and J gave up 2 bases, with 11 bases separating them. Germline values: CDR1 MNHEY, CDR2 SMNVEV (reference sequence). This CDR3 has 13 amino acids. The CDR3 reads CASSRTTTYEQYF. CDR3 DNA: TGTGCCAGCAGCCGGACGACTACCTACGAGCAGTACTTC.

The CDR3 region is CASSELGGITEAFF. The DNA of the CDR3 is TGTGCCAGCAGTGAATTGGGAGGAATCACTGAAGCTTTCTTT. The genes are TRBV25-1 and TRBJ1-1, with no clear D. Germline CDR1 reads MGHDK; CDR2 reads SYGVNS. Deletions cut 1 base from V and 4 bases from J, with 10 bases between. CDR3 length equals 14 residues.

The table lists this clone with many counts. V is TRBV28 and J is TRBJ2-1; TRBD2 aligns across 8 bases. The germline gives CDR1 MDHEN, CDR2 SYDVKM. The length of the CDR3 is 15 residues. With V trimmed by 3 bases and J by 6 bases, 7 bases remained unmatched. CDR3 nucleotides: TGTGCCAGCAGTTTGGTAGCGGGGCGACCCAATGAGCAGTTCTTC. As protein: CASSLVAGRPNEQFF.

The chain is built from TRBV5-1 and TRBJ2-5; TRBD2 aligns across 9 bases. Germline lookup yields CDR1 SGHRS and CDR2 YFSETQ. The CDR3 contains 14 residues. Losses at the gene ends were 3 bases for V and 2 bases for J; bases not matched to a gene: 2. CDR3: CASSSSGRQETQYF. The CDR3, as DNA: TGCGCCAGCAGCTCGAGCGGGAGGCAAGAGACCCAGTACTTC.

The gene calls are TRBV5-1 and TRBJ2-5; TRBD2 matches at 9 bases. The V segment lost 0 bases and the J segment 5 bases; nucleotides outside the gene matches: 11. The CDR3 consists of 17 residues. Germline V lookup: CDR1 SGHRS, CDR2 YFSETQ. The CDR3 spells CASSLESASGNWETQYF. DNA for the CDR3: TGCGCCAGCAGCTTGGAGTCGGCTAGCGGGAACTGGGAGACCCAGTACTTC.

The chain is built from TRBV6-5 and TRBJ2-7; 7 bases map to TRBD1. This CDR3 spans 14 amino acids. Germline loops: CDR1 MNHEY, CDR2 SVGAGI. The V gene end was trimmed by 7 bases and the J gene end by 9 bases; junction bases not matched to a gene: 15. The CDR3 loop is CASKKPGQPWGQYF. The CDR3 bases are TGTGCCAGCAAAAAACCGGGACAGCCTTGGGGGCAGTACTTC.

The rearrangement links TRBV5-1 to TRBJ2-7, with 11 nucleotides matching TRBD2. Germline V gives CDR1 SGHRS, CDR2 YFSETQ. Unmatched junction bases numbered 4, after V lost 4 bases and J lost 4 bases. The CDR3 has 14 amino acids. The CDR3 DNA reads as TGCGCCAGCAGCCCTGGGACTAGCGGATACGAGCAGTACTTC. It encodes CASSPGTSGYEQYF.

In nucleotides, the CDR3 is TGTGCCAGCAGCCAAGGGACCGGGAGGCAAGTAGATACGCAGTATTTT. Translated, it gives CASSQGTGRQVDTQYF. The chain recombines TRBV14 with TRBJ2-3; TRBD2 matches at 7 bases. Germline V gene lookup returns CDR1 SGHDN and CDR2 FVKESK. The CDR3 contains 16 residues. The V and J ends lost 1 base and 5 bases, in that order; junction bases with no gene match: 9.

The V gene is TRBV11-2, the J gene TRBJ2-3; 7 nucleotides align to TRBD2. The CDR3 has 16 amino acids. Per the germline V gene, CDR1 is SGHAT and CDR2 is FQNNGV. The J segment lost 1 base and the V segment lost 0 bases, leaving 4 bases of the junction unmatched. This chain's CDR3 is CASSLDGTIRTDTQYF. In DNA form, the CDR3 reads TGTGCCAGCAGCTTAGATGGGACTATTCGCACAGATACGCAGTATTTT.

The J gene is TRBJ2-1, the V gene TRBV10-3; 11 nucleotides match TRBD2. This CDR3 is 14 amino acids long. Trimming took 5 bases from V and 9 from J; bases not matched to a gene: 6. Germline V CDR1 and CDR2: ENHRY, SYGVKD. For the CDR3, the DNA is TGTGCCATCAGTATAGCGGGAGGGGTTCTTGAGCAGTTCTTC. This sequence encodes CAISIAGGVLEQFF.

V and J are TRBV7-2 and TRBJ1-5, with 10 bases aligning to TRBD1. CDR1 SGHTA and CDR2 FQGNSA come from the germline V gene. The CDR3 extends over 16 amino acids. After removal of 5 bases from V and 3 bases from J, the junction contained 7 bases not matched to a gene. The DNA for the CDR3 is TGTGCCAGCAGCGCTTGGGACAGGGGAGACAATCAGCCCCAGCATTTT. Residues: CASSAWDRGDNQPQHF.

J is TRBJ1-2 and V is TRBV2; a possible D gene is TRBD1 (5 bases). V lost 8 bases and J 4 bases, leaving 14 bases between the germline ends. CDR1 and CDR2 from the germline V gene are SNHLY and FYNNEI. This CDR3 has 13 residues. CDR3 nucleotides: TGTGCCAGCGAGAAAGGGGAATTCTATGGCTACACCTTC. Translated: CASEKGEFYGYTF. Full variable domain (missing parts from reference TRBV2 and TRBJ1-2): EPEVTQTPSHQVTQMGQEVILRCVPISNHLYFYWYRQILGQKVEFLVSFYNNEISEKSEIFDDQFSVERPDGSNFTLKIRSTKLEDSAMYFCASEKGEFYGYTFGSGTRLTVV.